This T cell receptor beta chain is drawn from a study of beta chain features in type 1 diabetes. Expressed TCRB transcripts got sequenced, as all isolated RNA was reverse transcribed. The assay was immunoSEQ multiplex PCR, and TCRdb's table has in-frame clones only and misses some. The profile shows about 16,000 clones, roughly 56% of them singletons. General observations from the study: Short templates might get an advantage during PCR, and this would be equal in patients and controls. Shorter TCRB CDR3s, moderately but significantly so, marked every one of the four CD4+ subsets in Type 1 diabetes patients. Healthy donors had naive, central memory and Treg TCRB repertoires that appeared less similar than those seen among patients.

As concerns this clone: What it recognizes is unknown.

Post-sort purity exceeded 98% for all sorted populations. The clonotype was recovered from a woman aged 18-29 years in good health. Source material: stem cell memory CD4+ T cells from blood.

CDR3: CASSPRGGRNQPQHF. CDR3 nucleotides: TGTGCCAGCTCACCAAGGGGGGGTCGCAATCAGCCCCAGCATTTT. This sequence joins TRBV18 and TRBJ1-5; a weak D match, TRBD1 (6 bases). This CDR3 has 15 residues. V lost 2 bases to trimming and J lost 2 bases, with 10 bases between them. CDR1 KGHSH and CDR2 LQKENI come from the germline V gene.